The sequence of this T cell receptor (beta chain) was determined in a study of T cell responses to AZD1222 COVID-19 vaccine (dated by TCRdb to the early 2020s). Looking at the study overall: AZD1222 recipients whose second dose came at about 4 weeks and those whose second dose came at about 12 weeks were combined into one group, since spike-specific TCR depth and breadth did not differ between the two schedules. Trial participants were enrolled by age into 18-55, 56-69 and 70-plus year subgroups, with approximately 150, 28 and 58 TCR-sequenced participants respectively. A total of about 230 trial participants underwent TCR sequencing, of whom some 210 received two doses of AZD1222 and some 25 received two doses of the MenACWY control vaccine. Overall study results and their limits: After two AZD1222 doses, both the breadth and the depth of spike-specific TCRs were significantly higher than at day 0 and than in MenACWY recipients. In the small 56-69-year group, the increase in depth fell short of significance, most likely because of low power. Participants were mostly white British, with more females than males. The authors suggested clonal diversity may have been underestimated. Conclusions about previously exposed vaccinees are limited, since just 6 or 7 AZD1222 recipients were seropositive for SARS-CoV-2 at baseline. The whole spike protein was spanned by vaccine-associated CD4 TCRs, and dominant responses were seen in regions 160-218 and 743-854. No day 14 peak-response samples were available, so repertoires were characterized only after the peak T cell response. Reportedly, almost half of the unique spike-specific TCRs recognized epitopes lying outside the regions that are mutated in the B.1.351 and B.1.1.7 variants.

With respect to this clone: The specificity of this receptor is unknown. Base-call qualities are not available, and no considerably larger clone is one nucleotide away.

Ends trimmed: V by 3 bases, J by 5 bases; bases unmatched to a gene: 17. The germline V gene provides CDR1 KGHSH and CDR2 LQKENI. Inclusive of the bounding cysteine and phenylalanine, the CDR3 is 18 residues long. Only the CDR3 DNA stays, 54 bases, in frame from base 1. The CDR3 regions of human TCRbeta chains were subjected to immunosequencing. In the authors' own workflow: TCRs in the repertoires were compared against a reference library of SARS-CoV-2-specific TCRs that had been generated with the MIRA antigen-specificity platform. Breadth was defined as the fraction of unique TCRs that were SARS-CoV-2-associated, and depth was defined as the fraction of total T cells that were SARS-CoV-2-associated. Each spike-specific TCR was assigned to its reactive spike region and to a CD4 or CD8 class using the MIRA data. Log10-transformed breadth and depth values were compared by one-way ANOVA with Sidak's multiple comparisons tests. TCRdb's version of the immuneACCESS table is confined to in-frame rearrangements and falls short of the full clone set. An unresolved V gene accounts for under half of the shortfall where checked; the remainder is of unknown origin. V and J calls and clone size are given by that table; D and trimming were obtained from the DNA. In this sample the table shows tens of thousands of clones, 70% to 85% of which occur a single time. The ten largest clones represent 27% of the sample.

The time point label here, explained by the study, means: baseline before first vaccination. Vaccinee samples were obtained from the UK trials COV001 and COV002, which included a single-blind randomized controlled phase 2/3 trial of AZD1222 (ChAdOx1 nCoV-19) in healthy adults. Trial participant PBMC samples were collected at day 0 and day 28 after the second dose for TCRbeta chain sequencing. The chain was built from TRBV18 and TRBJ1-2; 8 nucleotides in the junction match TRBD1. This receptor was identified in an adult in good health. Sequences were derived from peripheral blood, sampled on day 0 of AZD1222 vaccination. The CDR3 sequence is CASSPNASRDRGMYGYTF. The base sequence is TGTGCCAGCTCACCCAATGCCTCCCGAGACAGGGGAATGTATGGCTACACCTTC.